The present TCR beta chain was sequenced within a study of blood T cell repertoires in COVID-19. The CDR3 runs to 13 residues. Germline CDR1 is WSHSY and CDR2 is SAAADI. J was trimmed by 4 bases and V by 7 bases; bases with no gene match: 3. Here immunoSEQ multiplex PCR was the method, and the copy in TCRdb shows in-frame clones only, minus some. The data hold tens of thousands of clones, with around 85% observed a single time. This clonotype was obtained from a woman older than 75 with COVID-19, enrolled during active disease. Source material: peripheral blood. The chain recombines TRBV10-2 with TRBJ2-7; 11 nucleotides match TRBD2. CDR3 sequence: CASTGLAEYEQYF. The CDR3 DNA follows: TGCGCCAGCACGGGACTAGCGGAATACGAGCAGTACTTC.